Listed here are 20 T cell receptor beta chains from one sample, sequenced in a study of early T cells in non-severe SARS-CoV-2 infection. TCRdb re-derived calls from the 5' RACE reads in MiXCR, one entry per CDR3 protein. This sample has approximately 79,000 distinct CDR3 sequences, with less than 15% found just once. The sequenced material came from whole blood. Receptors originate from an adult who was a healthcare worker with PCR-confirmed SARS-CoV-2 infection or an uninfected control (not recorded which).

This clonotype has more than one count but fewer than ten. CDR3 nucleotide sequence: TGCGCCAGCACTAGAGGGTATGAGCAGTTCTTC. It translates to CASTRGYEQFF. The chain joins TRBV4-1 to TRBJ2-1; TRBD2 is a possible D gene (5 bases). The V gene lost 7 bases and the J gene lost 8 bases, with 9 bases spanning the gap. The CDR3 covers 11 residues. Germline CDR1 reads MGHRA; CDR2 reads YSYEKL.

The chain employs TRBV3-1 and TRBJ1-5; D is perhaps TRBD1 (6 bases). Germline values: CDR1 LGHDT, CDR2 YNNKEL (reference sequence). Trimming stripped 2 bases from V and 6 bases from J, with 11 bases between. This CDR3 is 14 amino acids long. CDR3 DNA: TGTGCCAGCAGCCAACTGGGAGGGGGTCAGCCCCAGCATTTT. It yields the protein CASSQLGGGQPQHF.

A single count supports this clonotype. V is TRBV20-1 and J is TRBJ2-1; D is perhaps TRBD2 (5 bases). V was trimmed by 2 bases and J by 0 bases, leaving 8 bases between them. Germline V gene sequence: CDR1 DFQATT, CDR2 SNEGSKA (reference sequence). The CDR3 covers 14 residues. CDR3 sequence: CSARWGASYNEQFF. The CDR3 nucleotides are TGCAGTGCTAGATGGGGAGCCTCCTACAATGAGCAGTTCTTC.

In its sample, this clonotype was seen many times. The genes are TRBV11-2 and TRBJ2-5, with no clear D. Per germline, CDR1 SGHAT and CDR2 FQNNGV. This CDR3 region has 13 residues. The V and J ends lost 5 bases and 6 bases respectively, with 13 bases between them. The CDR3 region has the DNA TGTGCCAGCAGCCCGACGGATATAAAGACCCAGTACTTC. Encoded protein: CASSPTDIKTQYF.

The CDR3 is CASSADREPQPQHF. Written as DNA, the CDR3 is TGTGCCAGCAGTGCGGACAGGGAGCCCCAGCCCCAGCATTTT. V and J are TRBV2 and TRBJ1-5; TRBD1 matches 8 bases. The CDR3 runs 14 residues. Germline V gene lookup returns CDR1 SNHLY and CDR2 FYNNEI. V lost 4 bases and J lost 7; bases outside the gene matches: 6.

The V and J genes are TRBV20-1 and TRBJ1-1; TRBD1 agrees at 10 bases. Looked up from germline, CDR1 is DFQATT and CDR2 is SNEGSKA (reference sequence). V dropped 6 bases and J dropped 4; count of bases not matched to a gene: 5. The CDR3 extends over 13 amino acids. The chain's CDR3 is CSARGQGGTEAFF. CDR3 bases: TGCAGTGCCCGCGGACAGGGGGGCACTGAAGCTTTCTTT.

For the CDR3, the DNA is TGTGCCAGCAGTTCCCAGGGGGCTTTTGGAAACACCATATATTTT. Amino acids: CASSSQGAFGNTIYF. The chain carries TRBV28 and TRBJ1-3, with 8 bases aligning to TRBD1. Germline CDR1 reads MDHEN; CDR2 reads SYDVKM. The trim removed 4 bases at V and 3 bases at J, leaving 5 bases unmatched. There are 15 residues in the CDR3.

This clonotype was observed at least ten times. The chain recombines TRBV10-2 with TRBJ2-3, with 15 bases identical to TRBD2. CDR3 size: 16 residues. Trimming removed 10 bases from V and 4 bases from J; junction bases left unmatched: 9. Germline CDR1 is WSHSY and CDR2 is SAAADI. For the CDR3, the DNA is TGCGCCACCTGTAGGGGACTAGCGGGGGGTGCAGATACGCAGTATTTT. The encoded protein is CATCRGLAGGADTQYF.

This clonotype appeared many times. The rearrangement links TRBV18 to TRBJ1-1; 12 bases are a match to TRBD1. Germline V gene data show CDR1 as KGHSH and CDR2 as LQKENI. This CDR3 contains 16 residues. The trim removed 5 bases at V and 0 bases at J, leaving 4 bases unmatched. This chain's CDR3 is CASSRGQGAMNTEAFF. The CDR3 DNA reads TGTGCCAGCTCAAGGGGACAGGGGGCGATGAACACTGAAGCTTTCTTT.

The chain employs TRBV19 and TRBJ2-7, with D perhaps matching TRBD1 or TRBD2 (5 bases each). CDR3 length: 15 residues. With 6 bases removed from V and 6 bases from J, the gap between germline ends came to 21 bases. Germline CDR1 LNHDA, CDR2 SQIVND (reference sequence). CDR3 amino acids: CASSPTEAGWSEQYF. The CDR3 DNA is TGTGCCAGTAGCCCCACGGAGGCAGGGTGGAGCGAGCAGTACTTC. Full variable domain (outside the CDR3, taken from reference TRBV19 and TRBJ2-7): DGGITQSPKYLFRKEGQNVTLSCEQNLNHDAMYWYRQDPGQGLRLIYYSQIVNDFQKGDIAEGYSVSREKKESFPLTVTSAQKNPTAFYLCASSPTEAGWSEQYFGPGTRLTVT.

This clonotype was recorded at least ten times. The DNA for the CDR3 is TGTGCCAGCAGGGGGACTAGCGGGAGCGCAGATACGCAGTATTTT. Translated, it gives CASRGTSGSADTQYF. The genes are TRBV3-1 and TRBJ2-3, with 14 bases identical to TRBD2. The germline CDR1 and CDR2 sequences are LGHDT and YNNKEL (reference sequence). V gave up 6 bases and J gave up 4 bases; unmatched junction bases: 3. The CDR3 is made up of 15 amino acids.

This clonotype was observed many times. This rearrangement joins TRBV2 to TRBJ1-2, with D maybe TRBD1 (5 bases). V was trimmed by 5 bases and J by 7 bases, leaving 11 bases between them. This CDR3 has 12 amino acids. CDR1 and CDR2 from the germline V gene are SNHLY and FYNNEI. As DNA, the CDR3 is TGTGCCAGCAGTAGGGACGTGGGTGGCTACACCTTC. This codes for CASSRDVGGYTF.

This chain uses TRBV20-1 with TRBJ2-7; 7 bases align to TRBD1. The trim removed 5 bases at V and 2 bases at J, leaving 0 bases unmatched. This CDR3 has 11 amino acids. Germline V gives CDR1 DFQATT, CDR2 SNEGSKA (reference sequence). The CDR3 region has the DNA TGCAGTGCTGGACAGGCCTACGAGCAGTACTTC. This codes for CSAGQAYEQYF.

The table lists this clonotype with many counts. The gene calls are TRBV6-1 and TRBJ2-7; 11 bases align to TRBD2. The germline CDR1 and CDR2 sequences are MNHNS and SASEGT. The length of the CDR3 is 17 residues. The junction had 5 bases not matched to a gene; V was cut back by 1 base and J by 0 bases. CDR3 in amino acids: CASSEDGTSGLSYEQYF. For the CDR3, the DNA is TGTGCCAGCAGTGAAGACGGGACTAGCGGTCTCTCCTACGAGCAGTACTTC.

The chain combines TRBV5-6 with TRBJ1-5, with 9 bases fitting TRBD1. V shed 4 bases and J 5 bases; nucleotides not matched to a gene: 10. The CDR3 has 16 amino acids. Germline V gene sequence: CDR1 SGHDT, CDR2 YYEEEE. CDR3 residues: CASSQMTGGRDQPQHF. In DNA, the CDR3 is TGTGCCAGCAGCCAAATGACAGGGGGACGAGATCAGCCCCAGCATTTT.

CDR3 residues: CASSFGTAYEQYF. In nucleotides, the CDR3 is TGTGCCAGCAGTTTCGGCACTGCCTACGAGCAGTACTTC. The rearrangement uses TRBV27 and TRBJ2-7; D ambiguous. Germline V gene sequence: CDR1 MNHEY, CDR2 SMNVEV (reference sequence). CDR3 length equals 13 residues. V was clipped by 3 bases and J by 2 bases, with 8 bases between them.

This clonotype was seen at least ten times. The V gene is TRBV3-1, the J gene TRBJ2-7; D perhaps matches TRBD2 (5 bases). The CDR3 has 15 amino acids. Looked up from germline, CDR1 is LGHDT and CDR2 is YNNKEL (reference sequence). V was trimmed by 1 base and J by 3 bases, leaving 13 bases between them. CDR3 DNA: TGTGCCAGCAGCCAAGGTCCGGGATTTCTCTACGAGCAGTACTTC. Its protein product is CASSQGPGFLYEQYF.

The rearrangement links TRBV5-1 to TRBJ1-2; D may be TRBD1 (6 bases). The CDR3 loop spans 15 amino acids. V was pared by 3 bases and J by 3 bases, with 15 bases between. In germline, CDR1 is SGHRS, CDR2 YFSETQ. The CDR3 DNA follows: TGCGCCAGCAGCTACAGACCGACAGGTCACTATGGCTACACCTTC. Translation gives CASSYRPTGHYGYTF.

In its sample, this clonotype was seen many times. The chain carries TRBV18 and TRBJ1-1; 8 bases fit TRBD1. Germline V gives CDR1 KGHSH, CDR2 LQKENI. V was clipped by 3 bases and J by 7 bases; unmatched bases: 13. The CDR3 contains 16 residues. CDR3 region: CASSPAIMGTGGEAFF. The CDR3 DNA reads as TGTGCCAGCTCACCGGCCATCATGGGGACAGGCGGTGAAGCTTTCTTT.

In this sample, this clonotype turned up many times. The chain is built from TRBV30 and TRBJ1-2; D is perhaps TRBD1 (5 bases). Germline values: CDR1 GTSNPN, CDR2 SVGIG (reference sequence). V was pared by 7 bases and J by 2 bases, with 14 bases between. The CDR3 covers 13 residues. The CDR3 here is CASSSRDNYGYTF. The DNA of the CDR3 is TGTGCCTCCTCTTCCCGGGACAACTATGGCTACACCTTC.